The sequence of this T cell receptor (beta chain) was determined in a study of cytomegalovirus exposure and HLA in healthy donors. The protocol was immunoSEQ multiplex PCR, while the TCRdb copy is restricted to in-frame clones and leaves out a portion. The data contain roughly 350,000 clones, approximately 90% of them seen just once; the ten biggest clones take up 0.75% to 0.85%. The receptor's source is a woman aged 18-29 years in good health and CMV-seronegative. What was sequenced was PBMCs.

The CDR3 sequence is CASSFPAGGLDEQFF. The DNA of the CDR3 is TGTGCCAGCAGCTTTCCGGCGGGAGGTTTAGATGAGCAGTTCTTC. The rearrangement uses TRBV5-4 and TRBJ2-1; 8 nucleotides line up with TRBD2. The germline V gene encodes CDR1 SGHNT and CDR2 YYREEE (reference sequence). CDR3 size: 15 residues. Unmatched junction bases numbered 9, after V lost 2 bases and J lost 8 bases. Full variable domain (outside the CDR3, taken from reference TRBV5-4 and TRBJ2-1): ETGVTQSPTHLIKTRGQQVTLRCSSQSGHNTVSWYQQALGQGPQFIFQYYREEENGRGNFPPRFSGLQFPNYSSELNVNALELDDSALYLCASSFPAGGLDEQFFGPGTRLTVL.